This T cell receptor (beta chain) was found in a study of early T cells in non-severe SARS-CoV-2 infection. This clonotype was recorded a few times. TCRdb re-derived calls from the 5' RACE reads in MiXCR, one entry per CDR3 protein. The sample includes some 64,000 distinct CDR3 sequences, 20% to 25% of them seen just once. The TCR was taken from an adult who was a healthcare worker with PCR-confirmed SARS-CoV-2 infection or an uninfected control (not recorded which). The sequenced sample was whole blood, obtained at baseline.

The CDR3 DNA follows: TGTGCCAGTCAAGCTTGGACACCTAACACTGAAGCTTTCTTT. It specifies CASQAWTPNTEAFF. The V call is TRBV6-1, the J call TRBJ1-1, with a weak D call TRBD1 (5 bases). Germline V gene data show CDR1 as MNHNS and CDR2 as SASEGT. Trimming pared 9 bases from V and 2 bases from J, leaving 16 bases between. CDR3 size: 14 residues.